Each of the 3 T cell receptor beta chains below was sequenced from the same sample in a study of control samples from healthy donors and cancer patients. Sequenced by immunoSEQ multiplex PCR; TCRdb stores in-frame clones only, minus some. Of about 140,000 clones in the sample, about 90% were seen once. The source material was blood. The receptor source for this set is a man in his late teens or twenties in good health.

The rearrangement joins TRBV18 to TRBJ2-5; D is tentatively TRBD1 or TRBD2 (5 bases each). Trimming stripped 2 bases from V and 5 bases from J, with 9 bases between. CDR1 is KGHSH and CDR2 is LQKENI in the germline V gene. The CDR3 extends over 13 amino acids. In DNA form, the CDR3 reads TGTGCCAGCTCACCAGGGGGATGGGAGACCCAGTACTTC. It codes for CASSPGGWETQYF.

The V and J genes are TRBV11-2 and TRBJ2-5, with D possibly being TRBD1 (5 bases). CDR3 length equals 15 residues. Germline values: CDR1 SGHAT, CDR2 FQNNGV. Trimming shortened V by 3 bases and J by 1 base, and 12 bases separated the two germline ends. This CDR3 is CASSFPLGPQETQYF. In DNA form, the CDR3 reads TGTGCCAGCAGCTTCCCACTGGGGCCCCAAGAGACCCAGTACTTC.

Concerning this clone: Germline is not matched at one junction end, which may reflect a read error. The V call is TRBV6-1, the J call TRBJ2-1; tentative D call: TRBD1 (5 bases). The germline CDR1 and CDR2 sequences are MNHNS and SASEGT. The CDR3 consists of 13 residues. The CDR3 sequence is CASSEGAVTEQFF. CDR3 coding DNA: TGTGCCAGCAGCGAAGGGGCTGTGACTGAGCAGTTCTTC.